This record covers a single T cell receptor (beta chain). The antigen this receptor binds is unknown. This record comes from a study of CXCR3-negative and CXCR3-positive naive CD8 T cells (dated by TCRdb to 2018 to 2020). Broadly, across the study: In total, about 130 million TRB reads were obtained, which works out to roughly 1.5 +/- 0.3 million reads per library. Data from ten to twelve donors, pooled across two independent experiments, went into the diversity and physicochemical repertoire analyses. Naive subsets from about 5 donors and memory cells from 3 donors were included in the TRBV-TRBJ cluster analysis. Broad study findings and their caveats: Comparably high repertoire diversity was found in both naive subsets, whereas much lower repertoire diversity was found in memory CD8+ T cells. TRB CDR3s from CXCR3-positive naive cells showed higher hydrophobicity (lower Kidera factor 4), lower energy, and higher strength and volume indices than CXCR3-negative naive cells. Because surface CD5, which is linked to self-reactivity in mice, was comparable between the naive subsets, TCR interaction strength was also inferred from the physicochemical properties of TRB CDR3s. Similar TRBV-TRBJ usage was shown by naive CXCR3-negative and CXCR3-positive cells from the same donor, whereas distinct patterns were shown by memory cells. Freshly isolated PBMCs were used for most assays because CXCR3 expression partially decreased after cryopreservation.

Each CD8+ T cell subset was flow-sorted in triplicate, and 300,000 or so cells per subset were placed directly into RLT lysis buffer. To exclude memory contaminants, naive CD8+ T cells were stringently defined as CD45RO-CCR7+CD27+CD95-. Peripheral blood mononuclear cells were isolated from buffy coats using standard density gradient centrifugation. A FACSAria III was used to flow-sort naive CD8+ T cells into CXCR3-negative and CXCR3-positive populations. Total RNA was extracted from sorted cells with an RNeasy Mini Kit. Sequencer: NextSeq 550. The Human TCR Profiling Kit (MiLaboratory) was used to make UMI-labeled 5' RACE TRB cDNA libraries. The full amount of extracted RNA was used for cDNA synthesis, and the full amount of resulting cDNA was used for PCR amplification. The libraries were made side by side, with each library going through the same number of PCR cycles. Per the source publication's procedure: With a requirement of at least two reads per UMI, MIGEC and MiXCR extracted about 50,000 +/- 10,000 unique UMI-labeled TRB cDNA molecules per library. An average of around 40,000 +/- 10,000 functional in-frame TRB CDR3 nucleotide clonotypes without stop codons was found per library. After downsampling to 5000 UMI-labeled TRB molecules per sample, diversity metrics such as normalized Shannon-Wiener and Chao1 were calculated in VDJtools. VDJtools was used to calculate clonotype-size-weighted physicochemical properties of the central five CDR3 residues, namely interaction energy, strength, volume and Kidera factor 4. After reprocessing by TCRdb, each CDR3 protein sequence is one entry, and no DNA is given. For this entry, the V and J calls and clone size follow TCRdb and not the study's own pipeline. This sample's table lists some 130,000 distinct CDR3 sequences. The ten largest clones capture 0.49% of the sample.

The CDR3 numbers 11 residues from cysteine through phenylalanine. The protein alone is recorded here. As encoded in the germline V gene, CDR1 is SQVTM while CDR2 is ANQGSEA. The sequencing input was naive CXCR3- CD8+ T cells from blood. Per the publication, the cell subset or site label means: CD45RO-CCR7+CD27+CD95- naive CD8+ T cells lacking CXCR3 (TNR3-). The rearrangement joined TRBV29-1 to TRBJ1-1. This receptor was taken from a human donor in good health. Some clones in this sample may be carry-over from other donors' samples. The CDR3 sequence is CSVVGQEEAFF.